This TCR beta chain was identified in a study of shared clonotypes between healthy human individuals. Notes on this clone: Its specificity is unknown.

Study-level results: Sampling involved blood alone; tissue repertoires likely differ. Among the subsets, naive ones generally showed larger estimated richness than memory ones.

This CDR3 has 11 amino acids. Germline-derived CDR1 and CDR2 are MNHEY and SMNVEV (reference sequence). V was clipped by 9 bases and J by 15 bases; unmatched bases: 11. Method: immunoSEQ multiplex PCR; TCRdb's copy keeps in-frame clones and lacks some. Of 2,500,000 or so clones listed, 93% were seen once; the top ten hold about 0.39%. The chain is built from TRBV27 and TRBJ2-1; TRBD2 matches at 7 bases. The sequencing input was naive CD4+ T cells from PBMCs. Subset given: CD45RA+ positively selected. The sequence came from a man younger than 35 in good health. Some clones in this sample may be carry-over from other donors' samples. The chain's CDR3 is CASKAGRILFF. As DNA, the CDR3 is TGTGCCAGTAAAGCGGGAAGGATCCTGTTCTTC.